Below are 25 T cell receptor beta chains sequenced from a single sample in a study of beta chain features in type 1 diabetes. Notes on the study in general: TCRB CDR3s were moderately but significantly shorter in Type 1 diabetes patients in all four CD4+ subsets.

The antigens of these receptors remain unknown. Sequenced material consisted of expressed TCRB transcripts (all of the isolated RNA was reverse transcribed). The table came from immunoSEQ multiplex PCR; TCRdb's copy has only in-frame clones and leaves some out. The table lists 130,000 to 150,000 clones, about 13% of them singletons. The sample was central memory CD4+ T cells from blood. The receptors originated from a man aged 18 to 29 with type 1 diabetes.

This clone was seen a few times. CDR3 region: CASSSRRLGFQVSEAFF. The CDR3 DNA reads as TGTGCCAGCAGCTCCAGACGTTTGGGTTTCCAAGTGTCTGAAGCTTTCTTT. V gene TRBV7-8 combines with J gene TRBJ1-1; D not resolved. Germline CDR1 SGHVS, CDR2 FQNEAQ. The V end was cut by 4 bases, the J end by 6 bases, with 24 bases between. This CDR3 has 17 amino acids.

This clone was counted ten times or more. Here the CDR3 DNA reads TGTGCCAGCAGTGGGTGGACTGGGTCGGAGCTCTACACCTTC. Protein: CASSGWTGSELYTF. The chain links TRBV2 to TRBJ1-2; no definite D call. The germline V and J ends were trimmed by 4 bases and 10 bases, with 19 bases remaining between them. Germline assignment: CDR1 SNHLY and CDR2 FYNNEI. The CDR3 is made up of 14 amino acids.

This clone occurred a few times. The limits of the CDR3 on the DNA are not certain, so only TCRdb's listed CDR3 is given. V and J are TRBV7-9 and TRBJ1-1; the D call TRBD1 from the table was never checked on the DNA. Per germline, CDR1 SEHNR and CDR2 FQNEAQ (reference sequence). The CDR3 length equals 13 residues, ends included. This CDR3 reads CASSLAFGTGSFF.

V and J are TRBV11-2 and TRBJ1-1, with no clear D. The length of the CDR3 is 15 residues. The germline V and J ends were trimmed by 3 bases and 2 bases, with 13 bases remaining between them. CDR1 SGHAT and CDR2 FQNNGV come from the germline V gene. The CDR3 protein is CASSFPAGQNTEAFF. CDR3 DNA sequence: TGTGCCAGCAGCTTTCCGGCAGGTCAAAACACTGAAGCTTTCTTT.

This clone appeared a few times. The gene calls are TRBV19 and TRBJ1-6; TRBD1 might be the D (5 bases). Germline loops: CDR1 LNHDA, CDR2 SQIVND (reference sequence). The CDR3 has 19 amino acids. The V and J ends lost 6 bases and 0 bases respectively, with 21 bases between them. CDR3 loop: CASRTGTTRASSYNSPLHF. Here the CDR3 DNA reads TGTGCCAGTAGGACGGGGACTACCAGAGCCAGCTCCTATAATTCACCCCTCCACTTT.

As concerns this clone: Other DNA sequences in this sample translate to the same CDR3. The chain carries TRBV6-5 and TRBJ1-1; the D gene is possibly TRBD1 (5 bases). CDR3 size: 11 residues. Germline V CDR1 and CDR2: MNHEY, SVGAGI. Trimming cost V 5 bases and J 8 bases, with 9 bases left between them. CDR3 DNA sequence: TGTGCCAGCAGTCAGGGCCTGGAAGCTTTCTTT. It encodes CASSQGLEAFF.

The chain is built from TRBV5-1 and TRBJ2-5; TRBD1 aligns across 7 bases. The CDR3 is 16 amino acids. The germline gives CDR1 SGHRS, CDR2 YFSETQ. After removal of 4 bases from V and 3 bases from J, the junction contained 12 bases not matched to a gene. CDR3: CASSPRSGGSEETQYF. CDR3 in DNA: TGCGCCAGCAGCCCGCGATCAGGGGGATCCGAAGAGACCCAGTACTTC.

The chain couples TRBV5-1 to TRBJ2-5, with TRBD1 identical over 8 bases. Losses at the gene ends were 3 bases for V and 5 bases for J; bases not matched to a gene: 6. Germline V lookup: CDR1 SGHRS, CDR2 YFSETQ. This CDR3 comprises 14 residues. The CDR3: CASSSTGVEETQYF. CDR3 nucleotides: TGCGCCAGCAGCTCGACAGGGGTGGAGGAGACCCAGTACTTC.

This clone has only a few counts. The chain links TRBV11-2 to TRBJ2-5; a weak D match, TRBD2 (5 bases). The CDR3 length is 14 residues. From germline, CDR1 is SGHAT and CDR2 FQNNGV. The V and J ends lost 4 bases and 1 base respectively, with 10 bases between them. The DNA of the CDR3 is TGTGCCAGCAGCTCCTCGGGATTCCAAGAGACCCAGTACTTC. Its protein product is CASSSSGFQETQYF.

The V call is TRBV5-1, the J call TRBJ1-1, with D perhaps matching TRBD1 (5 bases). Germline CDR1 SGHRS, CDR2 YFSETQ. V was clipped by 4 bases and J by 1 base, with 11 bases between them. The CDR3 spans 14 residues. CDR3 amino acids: CASSGDPPNTEAFF. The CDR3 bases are TGCGCCAGCAGCGGGGACCCACCGAACACTGAAGCTTTCTTT.

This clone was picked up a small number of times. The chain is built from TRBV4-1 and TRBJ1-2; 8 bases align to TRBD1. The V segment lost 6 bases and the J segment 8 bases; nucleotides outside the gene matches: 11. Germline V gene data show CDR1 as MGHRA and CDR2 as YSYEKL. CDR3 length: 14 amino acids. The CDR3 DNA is TGCGCCAGCAGTCTCGACCGACAGGGGTTAGGCTACACCTTC. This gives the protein CASSLDRQGLGYTF.

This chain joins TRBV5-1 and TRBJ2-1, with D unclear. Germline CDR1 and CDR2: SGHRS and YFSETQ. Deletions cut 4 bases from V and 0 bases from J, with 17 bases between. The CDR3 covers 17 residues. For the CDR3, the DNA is TGCGCCAGCAGCCCTTCCTACTCGCTCAGCTCCTACAATGAGCAGTTCTTC. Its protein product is CASSPSYSLSSYNEQFF.

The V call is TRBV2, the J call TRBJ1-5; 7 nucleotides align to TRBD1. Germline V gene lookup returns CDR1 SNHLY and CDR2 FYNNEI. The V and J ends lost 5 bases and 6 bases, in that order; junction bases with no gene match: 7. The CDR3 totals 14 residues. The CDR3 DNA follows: TGTGCCAGCAGTCAACAGGGGTGGGGTCAGCCCCAGCATTTT. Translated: CASSQQGWGQPQHF. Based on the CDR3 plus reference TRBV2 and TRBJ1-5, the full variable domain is EPEVTQTPSHQVTQMGQEVILRCVPISNHLYFYWYRQILGQKVEFLVSFYNNEISEKSEIFDDQFSVERPDGSNFTLKIRSTKLEDSAMYFCASSQQGWGQPQHFGDGTRLSIL.

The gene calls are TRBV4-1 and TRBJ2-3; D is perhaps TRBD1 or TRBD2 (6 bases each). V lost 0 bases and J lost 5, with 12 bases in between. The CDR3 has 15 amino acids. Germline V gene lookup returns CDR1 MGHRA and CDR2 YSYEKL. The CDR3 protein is CASSQDRKGGDTQYF. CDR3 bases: TGCGCCAGCAGCCAAGATCGAAAGGGGGGAGATACGCAGTATTTT.

DNA for the CDR3: TGTGCCAGCAGCTGGGGCACAGGGCGCAATCAGCCCCAGCATTTT. This encodes CASSWGTGRNQPQHF. The V and J genes are TRBV7-9 and TRBJ1-5; the D gene is possibly TRBD1 (6 bases). The CDR3 loop spans 15 amino acids. The germline V and J ends were trimmed by 4 bases and 2 bases, with 12 bases remaining between them. Germline CDR1 SEHNR, CDR2 FQNEAQ (reference sequence).

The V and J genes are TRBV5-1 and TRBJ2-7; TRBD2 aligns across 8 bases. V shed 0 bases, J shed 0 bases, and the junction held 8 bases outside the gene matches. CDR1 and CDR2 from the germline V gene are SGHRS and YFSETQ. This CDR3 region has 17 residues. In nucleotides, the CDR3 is TGCGCCAGCAGCTTGGCCGGTCCTAGCGGGCCCTCCTACGAGCAGTACTTC. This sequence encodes CASSLAGPSGPSYEQYF.

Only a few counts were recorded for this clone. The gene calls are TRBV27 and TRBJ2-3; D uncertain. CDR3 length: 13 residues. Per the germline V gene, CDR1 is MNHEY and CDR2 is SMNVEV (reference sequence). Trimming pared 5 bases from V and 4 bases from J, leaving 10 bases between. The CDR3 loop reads CASSRRRADTQYF. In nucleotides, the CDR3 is TGTGCCAGCAGTCGCCGCCGGGCAGATACGCAGTATTTT.

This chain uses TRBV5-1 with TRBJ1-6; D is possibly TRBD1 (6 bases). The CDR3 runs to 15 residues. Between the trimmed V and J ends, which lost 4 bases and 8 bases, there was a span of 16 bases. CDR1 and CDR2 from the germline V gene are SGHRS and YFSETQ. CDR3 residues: CASSTYRVGDSPLHF. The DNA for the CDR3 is TGCGCCAGCAGCACCTACAGGGTAGGGGATTCACCCCTCCACTTT.

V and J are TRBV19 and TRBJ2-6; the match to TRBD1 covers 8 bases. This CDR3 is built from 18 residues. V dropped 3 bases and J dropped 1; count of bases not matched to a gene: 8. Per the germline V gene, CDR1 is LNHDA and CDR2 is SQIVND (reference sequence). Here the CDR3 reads CASSMEDRAYSGANVLTF. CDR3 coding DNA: TGTGCCAGTAGTATGGAGGACAGGGCCTATTCTGGGGCCAACGTCCTGACTTTC.

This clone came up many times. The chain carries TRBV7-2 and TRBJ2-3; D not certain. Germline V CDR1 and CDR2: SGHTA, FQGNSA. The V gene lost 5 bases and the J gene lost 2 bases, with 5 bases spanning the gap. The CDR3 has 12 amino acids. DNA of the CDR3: TGTGCCAGCAGCGCCTACACAGATACGCAGTATTTT. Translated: CASSAYTDTQYF.

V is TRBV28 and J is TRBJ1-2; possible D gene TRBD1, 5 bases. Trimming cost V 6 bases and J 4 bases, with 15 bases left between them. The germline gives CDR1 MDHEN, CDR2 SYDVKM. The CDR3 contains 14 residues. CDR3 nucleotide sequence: TGTGCCAGCAGGGGTCAGGGTATCATCTATGGCTACACCTTC. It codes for CASRGQGIIYGYTF.

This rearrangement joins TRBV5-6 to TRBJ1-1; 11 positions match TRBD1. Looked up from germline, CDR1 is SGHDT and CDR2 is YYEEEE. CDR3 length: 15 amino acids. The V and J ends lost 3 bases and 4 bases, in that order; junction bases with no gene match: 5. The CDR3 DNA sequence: TGTGCCAGCAGCTGGGACAGGGGGGAGGGCACTGAAGCTTTCTTT. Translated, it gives CASSWDRGEGTEAFF.

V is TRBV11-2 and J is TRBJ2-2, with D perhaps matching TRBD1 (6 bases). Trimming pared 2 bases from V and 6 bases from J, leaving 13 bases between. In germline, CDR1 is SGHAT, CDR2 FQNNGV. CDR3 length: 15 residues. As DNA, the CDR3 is TGTGCCAGCAGCTTAACGGGACAAATATCCGGGGAGCTGTTTTTT. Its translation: CASSLTGQISGELFF.

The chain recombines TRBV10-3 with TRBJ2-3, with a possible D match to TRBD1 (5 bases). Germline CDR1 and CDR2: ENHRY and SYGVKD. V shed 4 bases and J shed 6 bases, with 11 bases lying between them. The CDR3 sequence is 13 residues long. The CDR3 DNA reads TGTGCCATCAGTGGGGCAGGGCGGGATACGCAGTATTTT. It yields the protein CAISGAGRDTQYF.

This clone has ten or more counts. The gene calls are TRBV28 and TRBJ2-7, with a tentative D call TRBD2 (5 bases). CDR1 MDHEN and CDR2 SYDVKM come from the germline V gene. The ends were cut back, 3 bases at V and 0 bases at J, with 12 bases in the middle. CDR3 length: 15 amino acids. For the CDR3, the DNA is TGTGCCAGCAGTTTTCTGTACGGGGACTCCTACGAGCAGTACTTC. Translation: CASSFLYGDSYEQYF.